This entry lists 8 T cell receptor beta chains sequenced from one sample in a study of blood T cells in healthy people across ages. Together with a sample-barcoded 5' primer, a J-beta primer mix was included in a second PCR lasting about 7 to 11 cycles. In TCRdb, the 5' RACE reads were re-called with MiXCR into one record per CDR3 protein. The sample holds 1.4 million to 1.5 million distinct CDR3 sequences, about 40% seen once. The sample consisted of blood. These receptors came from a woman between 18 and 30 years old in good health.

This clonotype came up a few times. CDR3 residues: CASSGGQGVGYTF. CDR3 bases: TGCGCCAGCAGTGGGGGACAGGGCGTTGGCTACACCTTC. The chain is built from TRBV10-2 and TRBJ1-2; 9 bases match TRBD1. V lost 4 bases and J lost 7; bases outside the gene matches: 4. CDR1 WSHSY and CDR2 SAAADI come from the germline V gene. This CDR3 region has 13 residues.

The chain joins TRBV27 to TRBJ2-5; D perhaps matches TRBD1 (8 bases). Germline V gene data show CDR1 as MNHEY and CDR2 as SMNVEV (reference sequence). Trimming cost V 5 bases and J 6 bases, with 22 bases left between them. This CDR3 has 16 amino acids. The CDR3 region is CASSPQTNRGGQTQYF. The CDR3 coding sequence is TGTGCCAGCAGTCCTCAGACCAACAGGGGGGGGCAGACCCAGTACTTC.

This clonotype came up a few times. The CDR3 sequence is CASSQRTLNRNTEAFF. As DNA, the CDR3 is TGCGCCAGCAGCCAAAGGACACTAAACAGGAACACTGAAGCTTTCTTT. The chain employs TRBV4-1 and TRBJ1-1, with D possibly matching TRBD1 (5 bases). The germline V gene encodes CDR1 MGHRA and CDR2 YSYEKL. The CDR3 consists of 16 residues. Deletions cut 2 bases from V and 1 base from J, with 14 bases between.

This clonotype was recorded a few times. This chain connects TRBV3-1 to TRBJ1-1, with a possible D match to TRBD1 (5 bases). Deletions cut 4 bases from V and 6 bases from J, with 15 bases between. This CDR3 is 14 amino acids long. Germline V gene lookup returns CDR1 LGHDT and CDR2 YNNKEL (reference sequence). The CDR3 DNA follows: TGTGCCAGCAGCCCCGGGGGGGGTAAGGCTGAAGCTTTCTTT. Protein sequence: CASSPGGGKAEAFF. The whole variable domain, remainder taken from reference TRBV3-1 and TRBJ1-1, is DTAVSQTPKYLVTQMGNDKSIKCEQNLGHDTMYWYKQDSKKFLKIMFSYNNKELIINETVPNRFSPKSPDKAHLNLHINSLELGDSAVYFCASSPGGGKAEAFFGQGTRLTVV.

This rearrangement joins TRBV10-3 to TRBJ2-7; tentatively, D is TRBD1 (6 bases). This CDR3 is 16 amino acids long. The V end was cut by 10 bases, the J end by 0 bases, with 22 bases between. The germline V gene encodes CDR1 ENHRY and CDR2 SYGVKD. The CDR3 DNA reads TGTGCCACCGTAACCGGGACAACTTCGGGCTCCTACGAGCAGTACTTC. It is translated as CATVTGTTSGSYEQYF.

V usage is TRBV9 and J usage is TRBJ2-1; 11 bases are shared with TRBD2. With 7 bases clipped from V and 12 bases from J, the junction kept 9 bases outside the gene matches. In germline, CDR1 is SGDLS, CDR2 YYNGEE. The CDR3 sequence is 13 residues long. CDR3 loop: CASEASGGPRQFF. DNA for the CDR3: TGTGCCAGCGAGGCTAGCGGGGGGCCTCGGCAGTTCTTC.

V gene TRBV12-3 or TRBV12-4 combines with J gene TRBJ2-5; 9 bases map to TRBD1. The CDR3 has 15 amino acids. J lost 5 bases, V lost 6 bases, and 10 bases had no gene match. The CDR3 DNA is TGTGCCAGCAGGTCCGCCGGGACAGGGCACGAGACCCAGTACTTC. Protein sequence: CASRSAGTGHETQYF.

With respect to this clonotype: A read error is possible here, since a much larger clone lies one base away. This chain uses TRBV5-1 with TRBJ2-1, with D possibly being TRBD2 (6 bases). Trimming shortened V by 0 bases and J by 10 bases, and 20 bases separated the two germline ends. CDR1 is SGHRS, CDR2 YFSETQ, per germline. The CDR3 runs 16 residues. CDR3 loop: CASSLGLLGGIYEQFF. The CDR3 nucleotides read TGCGCCAGCAGCTTGGGCCTCTTAGGAGGGATCTACGAGCAGTTCTTC.